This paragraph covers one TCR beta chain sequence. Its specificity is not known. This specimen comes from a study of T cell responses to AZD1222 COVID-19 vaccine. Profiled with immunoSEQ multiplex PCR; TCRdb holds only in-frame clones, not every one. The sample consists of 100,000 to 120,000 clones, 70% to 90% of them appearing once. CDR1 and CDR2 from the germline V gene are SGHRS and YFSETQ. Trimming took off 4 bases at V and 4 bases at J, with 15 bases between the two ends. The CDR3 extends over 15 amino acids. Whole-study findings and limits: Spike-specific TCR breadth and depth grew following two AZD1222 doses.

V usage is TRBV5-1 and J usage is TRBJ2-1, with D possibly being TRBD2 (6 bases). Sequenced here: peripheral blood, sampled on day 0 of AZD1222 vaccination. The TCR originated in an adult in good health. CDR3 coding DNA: TGCGCCAGCAGCGGGGGGACCGAACCTTACAATGAGCAGTTCTTC. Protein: CASSGGTEPYNEQFF.